The 2 T cell receptor beta chains presented below share a single source sample, sequenced in a study of patients and donors after allogeneic stem cell transplantation. A single record per CDR3 protein comes from TCRdb applying MiXCR to the RT-PCR reads. The sample consists of some 150,000 distinct CDR3 sequences, approximately 37% of them appearing once. Material for sequencing was blood, either unsorted or a sorted T cell fraction (not recorded which). All receptors come from a human donor who was either an allogeneic HSCT recipient or a stem cell or donor lymphocyte infusion donor (not recorded which). It is not recorded whose cells these are; they may come from a transplant donor.

The chain employs TRBV5-6 and TRBJ2-1, with D tentatively TRBD2 (5 bases). Trimming cost V 3 bases and J 4 bases, with 14 bases left between them. CDR3 length equals 15 residues. Germline CDR1 is SGHDT and CDR2 is YYEEEE. The CDR3 here is CASSSADYRYNEQFF. The CDR3 bases are TGTGCCAGCAGCTCAGCGGATTACCGTTACAATGAGCAGTTCTTC. Full variable domain (outside the CDR3, taken from reference TRBV5-6 and TRBJ2-1): DAGVTQSPTHLIKTRGQQVTLRCSPKSGHDTVSWYQQALGQGPQFIFQYYEEEERQRGNFPDRFSGHQFPNYSSELNVNALLLGDSALYLCASSSADYRYNEQFFGPGTRLTVL.

The chain joins TRBV12-3 or TRBV12-4 to TRBJ1-6, with 7 nucleotides matching TRBD1. V gave up 6 bases and J gave up 4 bases; unmatched junction bases: 12. This CDR3 is built from 17 residues. CDR3 sequence: CASRRLYRDSYNSPLHF. In DNA, the CDR3 is TGTGCCAGCAGGCGGCTCTATCGGGACAGTTATAATTCACCCCTCCACTTT.